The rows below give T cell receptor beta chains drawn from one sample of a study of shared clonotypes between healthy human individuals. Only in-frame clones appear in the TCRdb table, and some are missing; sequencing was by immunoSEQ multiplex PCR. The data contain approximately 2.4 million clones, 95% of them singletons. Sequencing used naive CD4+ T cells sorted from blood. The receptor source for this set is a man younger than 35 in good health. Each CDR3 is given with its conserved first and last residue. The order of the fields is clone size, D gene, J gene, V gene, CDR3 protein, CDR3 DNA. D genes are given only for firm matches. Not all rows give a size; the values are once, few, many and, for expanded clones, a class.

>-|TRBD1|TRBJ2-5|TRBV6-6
CASSLGQREETQYF
TGTGCCAGCTCATTGGGACAGAGAGAGGAGACCCAGTACTTC
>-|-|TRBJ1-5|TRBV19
CASTEDTGGNQPQHF
TGTGCCAGTACCGAGGACACGGGTGGCAATCAGCCCCAGCATTTT
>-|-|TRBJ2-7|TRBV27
CASSWRAVAPDEQYF
TGTGCCAGCAGCTGGAGAGCGGTTGCGCCAGACGAGCAGTACTTC
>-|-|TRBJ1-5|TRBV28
CASSLPASNQPQHF
TGTGCCAGCAGTTTACCAGCGAGCAATCAGCCCCAGCATTTT
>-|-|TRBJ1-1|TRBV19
CASSAARDTEAFF
TGTGCCAGTAGCGCGGCCAGGGACACTGAAGCTTTCTTT
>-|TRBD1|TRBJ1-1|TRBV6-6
CASSTRGRADTEAFF
TGTGCCAGCAGTACCAGGGGGCGGGCGGACACTGAAGCTTTCTTT
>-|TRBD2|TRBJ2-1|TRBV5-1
CASAPVAGGPNEQFF
TGCGCCAGCGCCCCGGTCGCGGGAGGGCCCAATGAGCAGTTCTTC
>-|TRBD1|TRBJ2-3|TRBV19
CASRSGTVSTDTQYF
TGTGCCAGTAGATCCGGGACAGTCTCTACAGATACGCAGTATTTT
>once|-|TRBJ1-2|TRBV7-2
CASSLGREGVYGYTF
TGTGCCAGCAGCTTGGGAAGGGAAGGTGTTTATGGCTACACCTTC
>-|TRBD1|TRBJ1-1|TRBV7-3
CASSLTGTGMNTEAFF
TGTGCCAGCAGCTTAACGGGGACAGGGATGAACACTGAAGCTTTCTTT
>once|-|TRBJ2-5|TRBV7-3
CASSLLGAGETQYF
TGTGCCAGCAGCTTACTGGGGGCTGGGGAGACCCAGTACTTC
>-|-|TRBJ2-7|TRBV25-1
CASSRGAGDVEQYF
TGTGCCAGCAGCCGGGGGGCGGGAGACGTCGAGCAGTACTTC
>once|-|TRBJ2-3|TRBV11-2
CASSPGHSTDTQYF
TGTGCCAGCAGCCCGGGCCATTCAACAGATACGCAGTATTTT
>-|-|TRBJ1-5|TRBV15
CATVMGGSNQPQHF
TGTGCCACCGTTATGGGGGGGAGCAATCAGCCCCAGCATTTT
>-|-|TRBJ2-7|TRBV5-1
CASSLLSMASSYEQYF
TGCGCCAGCAGCTTGCTAAGTATGGCAAGCTCCTACGAGCAGTACTTC
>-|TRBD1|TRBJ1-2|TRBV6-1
CASSPQDRVHGYTF
TGTGCCAGCAGCCCTCAAGACAGGGTACATGGCTACACCTTC
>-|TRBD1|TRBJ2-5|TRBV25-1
CASSEFTGGRETQYF
TGTGCCAGCAGTGAATTTACAGGGGGGCGAGAGACCCAGTACTTC
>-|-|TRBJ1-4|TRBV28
CASSFGGPPEKLFF
TGTGCCAGCAGTTTTGGGGGGCCCCCTGAAAAACTGTTTTTT
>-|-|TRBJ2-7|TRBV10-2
CASSERLWYF
TGCGCCAGCAGTGAGCGTCTGTGGTACTTC
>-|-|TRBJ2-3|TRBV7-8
CASSLANDLSDTDTQYF
TGTGCCAGCAGCTTAGCGAATGATCTCTCGGACACAGATACGCAGTATTTT
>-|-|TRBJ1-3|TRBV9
CASSKTDRSGNTIYF
TGTGCCAGCAGCAAAACGGACAGATCGGGAAACACCATATATTTT
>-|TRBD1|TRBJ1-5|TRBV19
CASGDRGLGAQHF
TGTGCCAGTGGGGACAGGGGCCTTGGGGCCCAGCATTTT
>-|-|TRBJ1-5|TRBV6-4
CASSDQSSNQPQHF
TGTGCCAGCAGTGACCAGAGTAGCAATCAGCCCCAGCATTTT
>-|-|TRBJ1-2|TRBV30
CAWKLSSLRYYGYTF
TGTGCCTGGAAATTAAGTAGCCTTCGCTACTATGGCTACACCTTC
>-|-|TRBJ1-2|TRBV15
CATSRDAVSGGYTF
TGTGCCACCAGCAGAGATGCCGTATCTGGAGGCTACACCTTC
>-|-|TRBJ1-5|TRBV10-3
CAISEGPGNQPQHF
TGTGCCATCAGTGAGGGACCGGGGAATCAGCCCCAGCATTTT
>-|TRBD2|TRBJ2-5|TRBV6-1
CASRYAGGQETQYF
TGTGCCAGCCGATACGCGGGGGGGCAAGAGACCCAGTACTTC
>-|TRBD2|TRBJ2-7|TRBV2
CASSEWGGMGYEQYF
TGTGCCAGCAGTGAATGGGGAGGGATGGGCTACGAGCAGTACTTC
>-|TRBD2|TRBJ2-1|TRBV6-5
CASSPAGGPNEQFF
TGTGCCAGCAGCCCAGCGGGGGGGCCGAATGAGCAGTTCTTC
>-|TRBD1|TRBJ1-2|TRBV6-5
CASSSTGYGYTF
TGTGCCAGCAGTTCGACAGGGTATGGCTACACCTTC
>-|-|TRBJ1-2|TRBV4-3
CASSLQGSYGYTF
TGCGCCAGCAGCCTGCAGGGGAGCTATGGCTACACCTTC
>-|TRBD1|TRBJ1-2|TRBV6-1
CASSDDGTGFGYTF
TGTGCCAGCAGTGATGACGGGACAGGGTTTGGCTACACCTTC
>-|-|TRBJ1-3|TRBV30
CAWSAGGSSGNTIYF
TGTGCCTGGAGTGCCGGCGGAAGCTCTGGAAACACCATATATTTT
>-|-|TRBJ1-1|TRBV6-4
CASSDYLGPEAFF
TGTGCCAGCAGTGACTACCTGGGTCCTGAAGCTTTCTTT
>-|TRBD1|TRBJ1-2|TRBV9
CASSQGTGGKYGYTF
TGTGCCAGCAGCCAAGGGACAGGGGGGAAGTATGGCTACACCTTC
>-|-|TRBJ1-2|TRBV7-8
CASSQSAGTSYGYTF
TGTGCCAGCAGCCAATCCGCCGGGACATCCTATGGCTACACCTTC
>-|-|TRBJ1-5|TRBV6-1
CASSEGGYNQPQHF
TGTGCCAGCAGTGAAGGCGGTTACAATCAGCCCCAGCATTTT
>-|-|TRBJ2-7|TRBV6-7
CATTGGHEQYF
TGTGCCACTACGGGGGGCCACGAGCAGTACTTC
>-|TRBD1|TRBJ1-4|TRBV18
CASSPDRVEKLFF
TGTGCCAGCTCACCGGACAGGGTTGAAAAACTGTTTTTT
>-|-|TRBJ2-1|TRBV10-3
CATGQNYNEQFF
TGTGCCACGGGGCAGAACTACAATGAGCAGTTCTTC
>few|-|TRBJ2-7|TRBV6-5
CASSYSGQGTYEQYF
TGTGCCAGCAGTTACTCTGGGCAGGGAACCTACGAGCAGTACTTC
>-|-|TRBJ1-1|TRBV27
CASSLALIRGGEAFF
TGTGCCAGCAGTTTGGCCCTTATCAGGGGAGGTGAAGCTTTCTTT
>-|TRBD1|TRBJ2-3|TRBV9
CASTPGQGADTQYF
TGTGCCAGCACCCCCGGACAGGGAGCAGATACGCAGTATTTT
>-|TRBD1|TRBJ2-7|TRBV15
CATSRDSGTGAYEQYF
TGTGCCACCAGCAGAGATTCCGGGACAGGAGCCTACGAGCAGTACTTC
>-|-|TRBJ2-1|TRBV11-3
CASSLVDNEQFF
TGTGCCAGCAGCTTAGTTGACAATGAGCAGTTCTTC
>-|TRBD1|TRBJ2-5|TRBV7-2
CASRFTGGTVQETQYF
TGTGCCAGCAGATTTACAGGGGGCACGGTACAAGAGACCCAGTACTTC
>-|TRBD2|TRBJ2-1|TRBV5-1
CASSPLVGLAGYNEQFF
TGCGCCAGCAGCCCCCTGGTCGGACTAGCGGGCTACAATGAGCAGTTCTTC
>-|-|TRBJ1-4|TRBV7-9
CASSLNLMATNEKLFF
TGTGCCAGCAGCCTGAATTTGATGGCAACTAATGAAAAACTGTTTTTT
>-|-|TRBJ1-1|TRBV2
CASSLQGSNTEAFF
TGTGCCAGCAGTTTACAGGGTTCGAACACTGAAGCTTTCTTT
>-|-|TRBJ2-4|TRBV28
CASSPFLRTKNIQYF
TGTGCCAGCAGTCCCTTTTTAAGGACCAAAAACATTCAGTACTTC
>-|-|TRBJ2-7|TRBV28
CASSVTDGYEQYF
TGTGCCAGCAGTGTAACGGACGGCTACGAGCAGTACTTC
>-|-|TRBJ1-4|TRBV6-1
CASSVTVATNEKLFF
TGTGCCAGCAGTGTGACGGTTGCAACTAATGAAAAACTGTTTTTT
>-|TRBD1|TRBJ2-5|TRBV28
CASSDSGQPQETQYF
TGTGCCAGCAGCGATTCGGGACAGCCCCAAGAGACCCAGTACTTC
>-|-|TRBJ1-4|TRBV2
CASSEVGRANEKLFF
TGTGCCAGCAGTGAAGTAGGCAGGGCTAATGAAAAACTGTTTTTT